A single sample is the source of the 21 T cell receptor beta chains below, sequenced in a study of post-analysis software for immune sequencing data. Findings and caveats of the study: A handful of TRBV segments (TRBV5-6, TRBV5-1 and TRBV20-1 among them) occurred more frequently in patients than in controls.

Their antigen targets remain unknown. Sequencing libraries made from TCR beta cDNA carried unique molecular identifiers. TCRdb reprocessed the PCR reads via MiXCR and lists one record per CDR3 protein. The repertoire holds about 540,000 distinct CDR3 sequences, with under 40% as singletons. Sequencing was carried out using blood. The receptors stem from a girl aged 2 to 17 with multiple sclerosis.

The chain carries TRBV5-1 and TRBJ1-5; D gene ambiguous. The V end was cut by 0 bases, the J end by 1 base, with 8 bases between. CDR1 SGHRS and CDR2 YFSETQ come from the germline V gene. The CDR3 sequence is 15 residues long. The CDR3 DNA reads TGCGCCAGCAGCTTGGACAGTGTGAGCAATCAGCCCCAGCATTTT. Protein: CASSLDSVSNQPQHF.

This clonotype has only a few counts. The chain couples TRBV4-1 to TRBJ1-2, with D perhaps TRBD1 (5 bases). There are 17 residues in the CDR3. Per the germline V gene, CDR1 is MGHRA and CDR2 is YSYEKL. V was trimmed by 3 bases and J by 6 bases, leaving 23 bases between them. In DNA, the CDR3 is TGCGCCAGCAGCCACCGAACGAACGGCCGAGGGGAGAATGGCTACACCTTC. Translated: CASSHRTNGRGENGYTF.

This clonotype is a singleton in its sample. The chain carries TRBV3-1 and TRBJ2-7; 8 bases are shared with TRBD1. This CDR3 contains 16 residues. Germline-derived CDR1 and CDR2 are LGHDT and YNNKEL (reference sequence). Losses at the gene ends were 0 bases for V and 3 bases for J; bases not matched to a gene: 7. The CDR3 nucleotides are TGTGCCAGCAGCCAAGATTTGCGACAGGGGCTCTACGAGCAGTACTTC. Its protein is CASSQDLRQGLYEQYF.

The genes are TRBV6-5 and TRBJ2-5, with TRBD2 matching over 13 bases. The CDR3 runs 18 residues. From germline, CDR1 is MNHEY and CDR2 SVGAGI. Trimming removed 0 bases from V and 2 bases from J; junction bases left unmatched: 6. CDR3 protein: CASSYSGLAGEGQETQYF. The CDR3 region has the DNA TGTGCCAGCAGTTACTCCGGACTAGCGGGGGAAGGACAAGAGACCCAGTACTTC.

This clonotype appeared a few times. The chain joins TRBV11-2 to TRBJ2-7; the D gene is possibly TRBD2 (5 bases). The length of the CDR3 is 15 residues. Trimming stripped 5 bases from V and 6 bases from J, with 20 bases between. The V gene's germline CDR1 is SGHAT and CDR2 FQNNGV. This CDR3 reads CASSRLAGRAAEQYF. DNA of the CDR3: TGTGCCAGCAGCCGACTTGCGGGCCGGGCAGCCGAGCAGTACTTC.

The table lists this clonotype with a few counts. The chain links TRBV7-2 to TRBJ2-1, with TRBD2 identical over 11 bases. CDR1 and CDR2 from the germline V gene are SGHTA and FQGNSA. V was pared by 5 bases and J by 6 bases, with 6 bases of the junction left unmatched. The CDR3 consists of 15 residues. The CDR3 is CASSNLAGGPNEQFF. In DNA form, the CDR3 reads TGTGCCAGCAGCAACTTAGCGGGGGGGCCCAATGAGCAGTTCTTC. Full variable domain (outside the CDR3, taken from reference TRBV7-2 and TRBJ2-1): GAGVSQSPSNKVTEKGKDVELRCDPISGHTALYWYRQSLGQGLEFLIYFQGNSAPDKSGLPSDRFSAERTGGSVSTLTIQRTQQEDSAVYLCASSNLAGGPNEQFFGPGTRLTVL.

The V gene is TRBV7-8, the J gene TRBJ2-1; 7 bases fit TRBD1. The length of the CDR3 is 15 residues. V shed 0 bases, J shed 4 bases, and the junction held 3 bases outside the gene matches. Germline loops: CDR1 SGHVS, CDR2 FQNEAQ. The CDR3 protein is CASSLAGTAYNEQFF. CDR3 coding DNA: TGTGCCAGCAGCTTAGCTGGGACAGCATACAATGAGCAGTTCTTC. Using reference TRBV7-8 and TRBJ2-1 for the parts outside the CDR3, the full variable domain is GAGVSQSPRYKVAKRGQDVALRCDPISGHVSLFWYQQALGQGPEFLTYFQNEAQLDKSGLPSDRFFAERPEGSVSTLKIQRTQQEDSAVYLCASSLAGTAYNEQFFGPGTRLTVL.

This clonotype was counted between two and nine times. J is TRBJ2-1 and V is TRBV29-1; 10 bases match TRBD1. V dropped 6 bases and J dropped 8; count of bases not matched to a gene: 13. This CDR3 region has 15 residues. Germline loops: CDR1 SQVTM, CDR2 ANQGSEA. The DNA for the CDR3 is TGCAGCGTCTCGGTGGGGACAGGGGTTTTGGATGAGCAGTTCTTC. This sequence encodes CSVSVGTGVLDEQFF.

V gene TRBV7-9 combines with J gene TRBJ2-4; 8 nucleotides align to TRBD1. The CDR3 consists of 11 residues. Germline-derived CDR1 and CDR2 are SEHNR and FQNEAQ (reference sequence). The trim removed 1 base at V and 15 bases at J, leaving 2 bases unmatched. The CDR3 region is CASSLVGTGYF. In DNA, the CDR3 is TGTGCCAGCAGCTTAGTTGGGACAGGGTACTTC.

This clonotype has only a few counts. This chain joins TRBV5-1 and TRBJ2-7; TRBD2 aligns across 9 bases. The CDR3 runs to 15 residues. Losses at the gene ends were 4 bases for V and 2 bases for J; bases not matched to a gene: 7. Per the germline V gene, CDR1 is SGHRS and CDR2 is YFSETQ. In DNA form, the CDR3 reads TGCGCCAGCAGCGAAGGCGGGGGGGAAACCTACGAGCAGTACTTC. Translation: CASSEGGGETYEQYF. The full variable domain, with the rest looked up from reference TRBV5-1 and TRBJ2-7, is KAGVTQTPRYLIKTRGQQVTLSCSPISGHRSVSWYQQTPGQGLQFLFEYFSETQRNKGNFPGRFSGRQFSNSRSEMNVSTLELGDSALYLCASSEGGGETYEQYFGPGTRLTVT.

The chain is built from TRBV5-1 and TRBJ1-1; no clear D gene. V lost 0 bases and J 5 bases, leaving 17 bases between the germline ends. Germline V gene lookup returns CDR1 SGHRS and CDR2 YFSETQ. This CDR3 contains 16 residues. CDR3 protein: CASSLVSAATGTEAFF. DNA for the CDR3: TGCGCCAGCAGCTTGGTCTCGGCAGCCACGGGGACTGAAGCTTTCTTT.

This clonotype was counted only a few times. This chain connects TRBV7-2 to TRBJ2-3; 11 bases agree with TRBD2. This CDR3 has 15 residues. In germline, CDR1 is SGHTA, CDR2 FQGNSA. Trimming cost V 1 base and J 6 bases; bases outside gene matches: 3. Written as DNA, the CDR3 is TGTGCCAGCAGCTTAGTTGTAGCGGGGGGGGATACGCAGTATTTT. This translates into CASSLVVAGGDTQYF.

This rearrangement joins TRBV9 to TRBJ2-1; D unresolved. V lost 1 base, J lost 7 bases, and 12 bases lay in between. CDR3 size: 14 residues. In germline, CDR1 is SGDLS, CDR2 YYNGEE. The CDR3 reads CASSVRPGGNEQFF. The CDR3 coding sequence is TGTGCCAGCAGCGTACGCCCAGGCGGTAATGAGCAGTTCTTC.

The genes are TRBV5-4 and TRBJ1-1; D unclear. Germline V gene sequence: CDR1 SGHNT, CDR2 YYREEE (reference sequence). V shed 1 base and J shed 0 bases, with 7 bases lying between them. The CDR3 spans 14 residues. CDR3 protein: CASSLITVNTEAFF. The CDR3 coding sequence is TGTGCCAGCAGCTTGATCACTGTGAACACTGAAGCTTTCTTT. Based on the CDR3 plus reference TRBV5-4 and TRBJ1-1, the full variable domain is ETGVTQSPTHLIKTRGQQVTLRCSSQSGHNTVSWYQQALGQGPQFIFQYYREEENGRGNFPPRFSGLQFPNYSSELNVNALELDDSALYLCASSLITVNTEAFFGQGTRLTVV.

Turning to this clonotype: The junction departs from germline at one end; a sequencing error may be responsible. CDR3 amino acids: CVSSLALGGQGGEQYF. The CDR3 DNA reads as TGTGTCAGCAGCTTAGCGCTCGGCGGTCAAGGGGGCGAGCAGTACTTC. The chain carries TRBV7-9 and TRBJ2-7; TRBD1 is a possible D gene (6 bases). Germline CDR1 reads SEHNR; CDR2 reads FQNEAQ (reference sequence). The CDR3 has 16 residues.

As concerns this clonotype: At one end, the junction sequence differs from germline, possibly due to a read error. The genes are TRBV6-5 and TRBJ1-5; D call uncertain. The germline V gene has CDR1 MNHEY and CDR2 SVGAGI. The CDR3 extends over 15 amino acids. The CDR3 bases are TGTGCCAGCAGTTCGGGATACTATAGCAATCAGTCCCAGCATTTT. The encoded protein is CASSSGYYSNQSQHF.

This clonotype was detected a few times. A read error may explain this, as a much larger clone is one base away. The chain links TRBV6-1 to TRBJ2-7, with D perhaps matching TRBD2 (6 bases). In germline, CDR1 is MNHNS, CDR2 SASEGT. The CDR3 covers 15 residues. The CDR3 sequence is CASSEVGGVSYERYF. The CDR3 DNA follows: TGTGCCAGCAGTGAAGTTGGAGGGGTCTCCTACGAGCGGTACTTC.

The chain is built from TRBV6-6 and TRBJ2-1; D is possibly TRBD1 (6 bases). Trimming shortened V by 6 bases and J by 7 bases, and 19 bases separated the two germline ends. Germline CDR1 reads MNHNY; CDR2 reads SVGAGI (reference sequence). The CDR3 is 15 amino acids. DNA for the CDR3: TGTGCCAGCAGCCCCCGGGACATCGCCAATAATGAGCAGTTCTTC. This codes for CASSPRDIANNEQFF.

J is TRBJ2-3 and V is TRBV28; the match to TRBD2 covers 8 bases. The J segment lost 5 bases and the V segment lost 3 bases, leaving 19 bases of the junction unmatched. Germline CDR1 MDHEN, CDR2 SYDVKM. CDR3 length: 19 residues. CDR3 nucleotide sequence: TGTGCCAGCAGTTTCAGAGACCCTCGACTAGCGCCGAGGGGAGATACGCAGTATTTT. Translating it yields CASSFRDPRLAPRGDTQYF. The full variable domain, with the rest looked up from reference TRBV28 and TRBJ2-3, is DVKVTQSSRYLVKRTGEKVFLECVQDMDHENMFWYRQDPGLGLRLIYFSYDVKMKEKGDIPEGYSVSREKKERFSLILESASTNQTSMYLCASSFRDPRLAPRGDTQYFGPGTRLTVL.

This rearrangement joins TRBV10-3 to TRBJ2-7; unclear D gene. The CDR3 spans 13 residues. The germline gives CDR1 ENHRY, CDR2 SYGVKD. V gave up 2 bases and J gave up 5 bases, with 10 bases separating them. Here the CDR3 reads CAISERTPDEQYF. The CDR3 region has the DNA TGTGCCATCAGTGAGAGGACCCCGGACGAGCAGTACTTC.

This clonotype was seen a handful of times. The V call is TRBV5-1, the J call TRBJ2-3, with a possible D match to TRBD2 (7 bases). The CDR3 is made up of 17 amino acids. Deletions cut 4 bases from V and 2 bases from J, with 20 bases between. Germline CDR1 SGHRS, CDR2 YFSETQ. CDR3 sequence reads: CASSPVGRGAFTDTQYF. The DNA of the CDR3 is TGCGCCAGCAGCCCCGTAGGTCGGGGGGCCTTCACAGATACGCAGTATTTT.